A single T cell receptor beta chain is shown here with its context. The data are from a study of Ad26.COV2.S vaccination and SARS-CoV-2 variants. Indicated treatment: approximately 18 received Ad26.COV2.S at low or high dose, single or two shots; 5 received placebo; per-sample allocation not given. The study sampled participants on day 63 after the first vaccine or placebo injection. TCRdb's copy holds only in-frame clones and misses some; the assay was immunoSEQ multiplex PCR. The sample has around 450,000 clones; 75% to 95% are singletons. The source of this sequence is a person between 18 and 65 years old who received the Ad26.COV2.S COVID-19 vaccine or a placebo. The specimen was peripheral blood, collected in a trial of Ad26.COV2.S vaccine versus placebo.

Here the CDR3 DNA reads TGTGCCAGCAGCTTGGGGGTCTTCTCTGGAAACACCATATATTTT. It translates to CASSLGVFSGNTIYF. The genes are TRBV11-2 and TRBJ1-3, with D maybe TRBD1 (5 bases). The V gene lost 3 bases and the J gene lost 0 bases, with 9 bases spanning the gap. There are 15 residues in the CDR3. The germline V gene encodes CDR1 SGHAT and CDR2 FQNNGV.